The rows below give T cell receptor beta chains drawn from one sample of a study of cytomegalovirus exposure and HLA in healthy donors. TCRdb keeps only in-frame clones here, not all; method: immunoSEQ multiplex PCR. The table lists almost 95,000 clones, roughly 70% of them singletons, with 2.5% to 3% in the top ten. The sample consisted of PBMCs. The receptor set was obtained from a man aged 50 or older in good health and CMV-seronegative. Both conserved end residues are part of each CDR3. D genes are given only for firm matches. Not all rows give a size; the values are once, few, many and, for expanded clones, a class.

16	TRBV4-2	TRBJ1-5	TRBD1	.	TGTGCCAGCAGCCAAGACCCAGGACAGGGCGGTCAGCCCCAGCATTTT	CASSQDPGQGGQPQHF
14	TRBV9	TRBJ1-1	.	.	TGTGCCAGCAGCGTATTACAGGGGAACACTGAAGCTTTCTTT	CASSVLQGNTEAFF
15	TRBV5-1	TRBJ2-1	TRBD2	once	TGCGCCAGCAGCTTAACCGGGGGGGCGGGGAATGAGCAGTTCTTC	CASSLTGGAGNEQFF
13	TRBV30	TRBJ2-3	.	.	TGTGCCTGGAGTGTAGAAGACGGCGGGACGCAGTATTTT	CAWSVEDGGTQYF
15	TRBV27	TRBJ1-4	.	.	TGTGCCAGCAGCATAGAGGGACGGCGGGGTGAAAAACTGTTTTTT	CASSIEGRRGEKLFF
15	TRBV5-1	TRBJ2-6	.	few	TGCGCCAGCAGAGCGGCCTACTCTGGGGCCAACGTCCTGACTTTC	CASRAAYSGANVLTF
16	TRBV7-2	TRBJ2-5	TRBD2	.	TGTGCCAGCAGCCCCAGATCTAGCGGGGGGCGAGAGACCCAGTACTTC	CASSPRSSGGRETQYF
16	TRBV4-1	TRBJ2-7	TRBD1	.	TGCGCCAGCAGCCAAAACAGGGGCCCGAGCTCCTACGAGCAGTACTTC	CASSQNRGPSSYEQYF
15	TRBV5-1	TRBJ2-2	.	few	TGCGCCAGCAGCTTGTTCCAGGGGAACACCGGGGAGCTGTTTTTT	CASSLFQGNTGELFF
13	TRBV30	TRBJ1-5	.	.	TGTGCCTGGAGTGTGCCGGGAGGTTGGCCCCAGCATTTT	CAWSVPGGWPQHF
13	TRBV2	TRBJ2-7	.	.	TGTGCCAGCAGTGAAGTGGGCAGCTCCGAGCAGTACTTC	CASSEVGSSEQYF
14	TRBV5-6	TRBJ1-1	.	.	TGTGCCAGCAGGAGGGGGGGGAGGAACACTGAAGCTTTCTTT	CASRRGGRNTEAFF
17	TRBV5-1	TRBJ2-7	TRBD2	.	TGCGCCAGCAGCCTTACCCCTAGCGGGGGGGCAAGTGGCGAGCAGTACTTC	CASSLTPSGGASGEQYF
15	TRBV5-1	TRBJ2-3	TRBD2	few	TGCGCCAGCAGTACCGGGACTAGCGGTTCAGATACGCAGTATTTT	CASSTGTSGSDTQYF
15	TRBV5-4	TRBJ1-2	TRBD1	.	TGTGCCAGCAGCTTGGCGGACAGGGGAAACTATGGCTACACCTTC	CASSLADRGNYGYTF
15	TRBV7-9	TRBJ1-2	.	.	TGTGCCAGCAGCTTAGAGGGGGGGGTGACGGAGGGCTACACCTTC	CASSLEGGVTEGYTF
14	TRBV2	TRBJ1-5	.	.	TGTGCCAGCAGTGTCCGACAGGAGAATCAGCCCCAGCATTTT	CASSVRQENQPQHF
16	TRBV27	TRBJ1-6	TRBD1	few	TGTGCCAGCAGTCGCGGGACAGGGTATACGGATTCACCCCTCCACTTT	CASSRGTGYTDSPLHF
15	TRBV30	TRBJ1-3	.	.	TGTGCCTGGAGTGTTGACAGGCGCTCTGGAAACACCATATATTTT	CAWSVDRRSGNTIYF
14	TRBV6-1	TRBJ2-4	TRBD1	.	TGTGCCAGCAACTCAGGGGGCGCAGGAAACATTCAGTACTTC	CASNSGGAGNIQYF
14	TRBV7-2	TRBJ2-3	.	.	TGTGCCAGCTCAGGACAGCCCTTCACAGATACGCAGTATTTT	CASSGQPFTDTQYF
17	TRBV4-1	TRBJ2-2	.	once	TGCGCCAGCAGCCAAGTAGTAGCAGGGGTGAACACCGGGGAGCTGTTTTTT	CASSQVVAGVNTGELFF
18	TRBV10-3	TRBJ2-2	TRBD2	.	TGTGCCATCACCGCAACGAGTAAGACTAGCGGTGATACCGGGGAGCTGTTTTTT	CAITATSKTSGDTGELFF
12	TRBV7-2	TRBJ2-3	.	.	TGTGCCAGCAGCGAGGATACAGGCGAAAAGTATTTT	CASSEDTGEKYF
16	TRBV19	TRBJ1-5	.	.	TGTGCCAGTGCAAATAGGTGGCAGGCCCCCAATCAGCCCCAGCATTTT	CASANRWQAPNQPQHF
15	TRBV11-3	TRBJ2-5	TRBD2	.	TGTGCCAGCAGCTCAGGGACTATCATCCAAGAGACCCAGTACTTC	CASSSGTIIQETQYF
13	TRBV2	TRBJ2-2	.	.	TGTGCCAGCTCTAGGACAGTCCCCGGGGAGCTGTTTTTT	CASSRTVPGELFF
17	TRBV5-1	TRBJ2-1	.	.	TGCGCCAGCAGCTTGGGTATCGGTGCGATATCGTACAATGAGCAGTTCTTC	CASSLGIGAISYNEQFF